The rows below give T cell receptor beta chains drawn from one sample of a study of blood T cell repertoires in COVID-19. The assay was immunoSEQ multiplex PCR, and TCRdb's table has in-frame clones only and misses some. The sample lists approximately 57,000 clones, over 65% seen once, with roughly 4.8% in the top ten. Source material: peripheral blood. Receptors were obtained from a middle-aged man with active COVID-19. Each CDR3 is given with its conserved first and last residue. The order of the fields is J gene, D gene, clone size, V gene, CDR3 protein, CDR3 DNA. D genes are given only for firm matches. Clone sizes are given selectively: once, few, many, or a class where the clone is expanded.

>TRBJ2-3|TRBD2|-|TRBV10-1
CASSVGGLASSTDTQYF
TGCGCCAGCAGTGTGGGGGGACTAGCCTCCTCCACAGATACGCAGTATTTT
>TRBJ1-2|TRBD1|-|TRBV5-1
CASSRTGSDGYTF
TGCGCCAGCAGCCGGACAGGGAGCGATGGCTACACCTTC
>TRBJ1-5|-|few|TRBV6-1
CASSEGRWVRGDQPQHF
TGTGCCAGCAGTGAAGGTCGGTGGGTTCGGGGTGATCAGCCCCAGCATTTT
>TRBJ1-6|-|-|TRBV15
CATSRVGVAPLHF
TGTGCCACCAGCAGAGTAGGGGTTGCACCCCTCCACTTT
>TRBJ2-7|TRBD1|-|TRBV19
CASSPRDRGLGEQYF
TGTGCCAGTAGTCCCCGGGACAGGGGGCTAGGCGAGCAGTACTTC
>TRBJ1-2|-|once|TRBV19
CASSTLTNYGYTF
TGTGCCAGTAGTACTCTAACTAACTATGGCTACACCTTC
>TRBJ1-1|-|-|TRBV19
CASSLRSPHKNTEAFF
TGTGCCAGTAGTCTCCGCTCCCCTCACAAGAACACTGAAGCTTTCTTT
>TRBJ1-1|-|-|TRBV7-9
CASSSPGSPYLNTEAFF
TGTGCCAGCAGCTCACCAGGGTCACCTTACCTGAACACTGAAGCTTTCTTT
>TRBJ1-1|-|-|TRBV5-1
CASSSDLRGNMNTEAFF
TGCGCCAGCAGCTCTGACCTGAGGGGGAATATGAACACTGAAGCTTTCTTT
>TRBJ1-2|-|-|TRBV5-8
CASSLADSATLGYTF
TGTGCCAGCAGCTTGGCCGACAGTGCCACTCTTGGCTACACCTTC